Sequencing of this T cell receptor (beta chain) was carried out in a study of response to subunit inactivated influenza vaccine. TCRdb re-derived calls from the RT-PCR reads in MiXCR, one entry per CDR3 protein. The sample lists almost 250,000 distinct CDR3 sequences; 12% were seen once. J gave up 0 bases and V 5 bases, and 9 bases lay outside the gene matches. The length of the CDR3 is 17 residues. CDR1 is SGHVS, CDR2 FNYEAQ, per germline. In the case of this clonotype: Its target is not known.

Regarding the study as a whole: After each seasonal influenza vaccination, few new T cells are recruited, the authors suggested.

The material was non-naive T cells sorted from PBMCs, obtained around two weeks before vaccination. The V call is TRBV7-6, the J call TRBJ2-3, with 9 bases aligning to TRBD2. The clonotype originates from a man aged 45-65 years who received an inactivated influenza vaccine. Written as DNA, the CDR3 is TGTGCCAGCAGCCCTCTTTCGCTAGCGGGAAGCACAGATACGCAGTATTTT. Its translation: CASSPLSLAGSTDTQYF. The variable domain in full, completed from reference TRBV7-6 and TRBJ2-3, reads GAGVSQSPRYKVTKRGQDVALRCDPISGHVSLYWYRQALGQGPEFLTYFNYEAQQDKSGLPNDRFSAERPEGSISTLTIQRTEQRDSAMYRCASSPLSLAGSTDTQYFGPGTRLTVL.